The 15 T cell receptor beta chains presented below share a single source sample, sequenced in a study of blood T cell repertoires in COVID-19 (TCRdb year 2020). Library construction relied on the immunoSEQ multiplex PCR assay. Imported from immuneACCESS, the table was reduced by TCRdb to in-frame sequences with V and J called. These copies leave out some clones; in studies compared against another copy, an unresolved V gene accounts for under half, and the cause of the remainder is not known. This sample comprises about 140,000 clones, about 80% of them detected only once. Approximately 15% of the sample is taken by the ten largest. The sequenced sample consisted of peripheral blood. Every receptor here comes from a man aged 45-65 years with acute or convalescent COVID-19.

This chain uses TRBV2 with TRBJ2-1, with 12 bases fitting TRBD1. The trim removed 6 bases at V and 4 bases at J, leaving 1 base unmatched. Germline V gene lookup returns CDR1 SNHLY and CDR2 FYNNEI. The length of the CDR3 is 14 residues. The CDR3 region is CASRGQGAYNEQFF. Written as DNA, the CDR3 is TGTGCCAGCAGGGGACAGGGGGCTTACAATGAGCAGTTCTTC.

This clone was detected a few times. This sequence joins TRBV27 and TRBJ1-6; D not certain. The CDR3 has 15 amino acids. Germline loops: CDR1 MNHEY, CDR2 SMNVEV (reference sequence). V lost 4 bases, J lost 0 bases, and 7 bases lay in between. The CDR3 DNA follows: TGTGCCAGCAGTTCCCGGGACTCCTATAATTCACCCCTCCACTTT. Translated, it gives CASSSRDSYNSPLHF.

The rearrangement uses TRBV12-3 or TRBV12-4 and TRBJ2-4, with TRBD1 identical over 9 bases. This CDR3 has 13 amino acids. After removal of 8 bases from V and 10 bases from J, the junction contained 9 bases not matched to a gene. The CDR3: CASVWTGESIQYF. CDR3 nucleotide sequence: TGTGCCAGCGTCTGGACAGGGGAGAGTATTCAGTACTTC.

The rearrangement links TRBV7-9 to TRBJ2-4; 7 nucleotides line up with TRBD1. Trimming removed 4 bases from V and 3 bases from J; junction bases left unmatched: 6. The CDR3 has 15 amino acids. Germline V CDR1 and CDR2: SEHNR, FQNEAQ (reference sequence). CDR3 sequence reads: CASSSEGAGKNIQYF. In DNA form, the CDR3 reads TGTGCCAGCAGCTCTGAGGGGGCCGGCAAAAACATTCAGTACTTC.

The V gene is TRBV5-5, the J gene TRBJ1-1; D is unclear. The CDR3 contains 15 residues. Trimming left V 1 base short and J 5 bases short, with 15 bases between. Germline CDR1 reads SGHKS; CDR2 reads YYEKEE (reference sequence). CDR3 protein: CASSLRGGGWTEAFF. The CDR3 DNA is TGTGCCAGCAGCTTGCGAGGTGGAGGATGGACTGAAGCTTTCTTT.

The J gene is TRBJ2-1, the V gene TRBV6-2 or TRBV6-3; TRBD1 might be the D (6 bases). CDR1 MNHEY and CDR2 SVGEGT come from the germline V gene. This CDR3 is built from 14 residues. V lost 3 bases and J 14 bases, leaving 20 bases between the germline ends. The CDR3 sequence: CASSYGIGGQKKFF. The CDR3 DNA reads TGTGCCAGCAGTTATGGGATTGGGGGACAAAAAAAGTTCTTC.

The rearrangement links TRBV24-1 to TRBJ1-5; D is possibly TRBD1 (5 bases). CDR1 and CDR2 (germline): KGHDR, SFDVKD. The V gene lost 5 bases and the J gene lost 6 bases, with 7 bases spanning the gap. The CDR3 is 12 amino acids. The CDR3 DNA reads as TGTGCCACCAGTGTCGGGGGTCAGCCCCAGCATTTT. The encoded protein is CATSVGGQPQHF.

J is TRBJ1-2 and V is TRBV27; D ambiguous. The CDR3 is 14 residues long. Trimming took 4 bases from V and 3 from J, leaving 12 bases between them. Germline CDR1 is MNHEY and CDR2 is SMNVEV (reference sequence). CDR3 bases: TGTGCCAGCAGTTCAATCAGGTCCCACTATGGCTACACCTTC. It yields the protein CASSSIRSHYGYTF.

V usage is TRBV2 and J usage is TRBJ2-5; 8 bases line up with TRBD2. The germline V gene has CDR1 SNHLY and CDR2 FYNNEI. The CDR3 is 14 residues long. With V trimmed by 7 bases and J by 1 base, 5 bases remained unmatched. This chain's CDR3 is CASNGGAFQETQYF. The CDR3 nucleotides read TGTGCCAGCAACGGGGGGGCTTTCCAAGAGACCCAGTACTTC.

There are a few counts of this clone. The chain employs TRBV5-1 and TRBJ2-5; 8 nucleotides align to TRBD2. The CDR3 is 17 amino acids. The V and J ends lost 4 bases and 1 base, in that order; junction bases with no gene match: 12. Germline lookup yields CDR1 SGHRS and CDR2 YFSETQ. The CDR3, as DNA: TGCGCCAGCAGCCAAAATCGTAGCGGGGTGACCCAAGAGACCCAGTACTTC. It encodes CASSQNRSGVTQETQYF.

V usage is TRBV10-1 and J usage is TRBJ1-3; TRBD1 matches 9 bases. V gave up 10 bases and J gave up 0 bases; unmatched junction bases: 16. This CDR3 has 18 amino acids. CDR1 is WNHNN and CDR2 is SYGVQD in the germline V gene (reference sequence). The DNA for the CDR3 is TGCGCCAACCCACGTTGTTGGGGACAGGGCCGCTCTGGAAACACCATATATTTT. Translated, it gives CANPRCWGQGRSGNTIYF.

This sequence joins TRBV20-1 and TRBJ1-2; no clear D. Germline lookup yields CDR1 DFQATT and CDR2 SNEGSKA (reference sequence). The V gene lost 1 base and the J gene lost 7 bases, with 4 bases spanning the gap. CDR3 length: 10 residues. The CDR3 loop reads CSARAVGYTF. The CDR3 DNA follows: TGCAGTGCTAGAGCAGTTGGCTACACCTTC.

Many counts were recorded for this clone. The chain carries TRBV6-5 and TRBJ1-1; unclear D gene. The germline gives CDR1 MNHEY, CDR2 SVGAGI. V dropped 4 bases and J dropped 0 bases, with 6 bases sitting between them. This CDR3 contains 13 residues. The CDR3 loop is CASSSTVNTEAFF. CDR3 in DNA: TGTGCCAGCAGTTCAACAGTGAACACTGAAGCTTTCTTT.

This clone was picked up one time. The chain has TRBV30 and TRBJ2-3; 9 bases line up with TRBD1. The J segment lost 5 bases and the V segment lost 2 bases, leaving 8 bases of the junction unmatched. The CDR3 sequence is 15 residues long. Germline V gene lookup returns CDR1 GTSNPN and CDR2 SVGIG (reference sequence). CDR3 sequence (DNA): TGTGCCTGGAGTCTCGGGACAGGGCCCAAAGATACGCAGTATTTT. Protein sequence: CAWSLGTGPKDTQYF.

V usage is TRBV7-2 and J usage is TRBJ1-6, with D possibly TRBD1 on 6 matching bases. The CDR3 covers 15 residues. V was cut by 6 bases and J by 7 bases, with 16 bases left in between. Germline V CDR1 and CDR2: SGHTA, FQGNSA. The CDR3 spells CASSLWGPTNSPLHF. The CDR3 bases are TGTGCCAGCAGTCTTTGGGGGCCAACCAATTCACCCCTCCACTTT.